This T cell receptor beta chain is drawn from a study of cytomegalovirus exposure and HLA in healthy donors. Study findings and constraints: Later on, an analysis found that several of the most significant clusters appeared to be linked to common viral pathogens, which included parvovirus B19.

PCR involved 60 Vbeta and 13 Jbeta primers. TCRdb's table, derived via immunoSEQ multiplex PCR, lists solely in-frame clones and lacks some. The sample has 150,000 or so clones, approximately 86% seen once. Concerning this clone itself: Its cognate antigen is unknown.

The V gene end was trimmed by 0 bases and the J gene end by 9 bases; junction bases not matched to a gene: 12. Germline V gene lookup returns CDR1 LGHNA and CDR2 YNFKEQ. The CDR3 consists of 17 residues. The TCR originated in a woman between 18 and 29 years old in good health and CMV-seronegative. This rearrangement joins TRBV4-2 to TRBJ2-1; the match to TRBD2 covers 9 bases. Sequences were obtained from PBMCs. Written as DNA, the CDR3 is TGTGCCAGCAGCCAAGATGCTGGGCGGGGGGGCCGATCTGAGCAGTTCTTC. Translation: CASSQDAGRGGRSEQFF.